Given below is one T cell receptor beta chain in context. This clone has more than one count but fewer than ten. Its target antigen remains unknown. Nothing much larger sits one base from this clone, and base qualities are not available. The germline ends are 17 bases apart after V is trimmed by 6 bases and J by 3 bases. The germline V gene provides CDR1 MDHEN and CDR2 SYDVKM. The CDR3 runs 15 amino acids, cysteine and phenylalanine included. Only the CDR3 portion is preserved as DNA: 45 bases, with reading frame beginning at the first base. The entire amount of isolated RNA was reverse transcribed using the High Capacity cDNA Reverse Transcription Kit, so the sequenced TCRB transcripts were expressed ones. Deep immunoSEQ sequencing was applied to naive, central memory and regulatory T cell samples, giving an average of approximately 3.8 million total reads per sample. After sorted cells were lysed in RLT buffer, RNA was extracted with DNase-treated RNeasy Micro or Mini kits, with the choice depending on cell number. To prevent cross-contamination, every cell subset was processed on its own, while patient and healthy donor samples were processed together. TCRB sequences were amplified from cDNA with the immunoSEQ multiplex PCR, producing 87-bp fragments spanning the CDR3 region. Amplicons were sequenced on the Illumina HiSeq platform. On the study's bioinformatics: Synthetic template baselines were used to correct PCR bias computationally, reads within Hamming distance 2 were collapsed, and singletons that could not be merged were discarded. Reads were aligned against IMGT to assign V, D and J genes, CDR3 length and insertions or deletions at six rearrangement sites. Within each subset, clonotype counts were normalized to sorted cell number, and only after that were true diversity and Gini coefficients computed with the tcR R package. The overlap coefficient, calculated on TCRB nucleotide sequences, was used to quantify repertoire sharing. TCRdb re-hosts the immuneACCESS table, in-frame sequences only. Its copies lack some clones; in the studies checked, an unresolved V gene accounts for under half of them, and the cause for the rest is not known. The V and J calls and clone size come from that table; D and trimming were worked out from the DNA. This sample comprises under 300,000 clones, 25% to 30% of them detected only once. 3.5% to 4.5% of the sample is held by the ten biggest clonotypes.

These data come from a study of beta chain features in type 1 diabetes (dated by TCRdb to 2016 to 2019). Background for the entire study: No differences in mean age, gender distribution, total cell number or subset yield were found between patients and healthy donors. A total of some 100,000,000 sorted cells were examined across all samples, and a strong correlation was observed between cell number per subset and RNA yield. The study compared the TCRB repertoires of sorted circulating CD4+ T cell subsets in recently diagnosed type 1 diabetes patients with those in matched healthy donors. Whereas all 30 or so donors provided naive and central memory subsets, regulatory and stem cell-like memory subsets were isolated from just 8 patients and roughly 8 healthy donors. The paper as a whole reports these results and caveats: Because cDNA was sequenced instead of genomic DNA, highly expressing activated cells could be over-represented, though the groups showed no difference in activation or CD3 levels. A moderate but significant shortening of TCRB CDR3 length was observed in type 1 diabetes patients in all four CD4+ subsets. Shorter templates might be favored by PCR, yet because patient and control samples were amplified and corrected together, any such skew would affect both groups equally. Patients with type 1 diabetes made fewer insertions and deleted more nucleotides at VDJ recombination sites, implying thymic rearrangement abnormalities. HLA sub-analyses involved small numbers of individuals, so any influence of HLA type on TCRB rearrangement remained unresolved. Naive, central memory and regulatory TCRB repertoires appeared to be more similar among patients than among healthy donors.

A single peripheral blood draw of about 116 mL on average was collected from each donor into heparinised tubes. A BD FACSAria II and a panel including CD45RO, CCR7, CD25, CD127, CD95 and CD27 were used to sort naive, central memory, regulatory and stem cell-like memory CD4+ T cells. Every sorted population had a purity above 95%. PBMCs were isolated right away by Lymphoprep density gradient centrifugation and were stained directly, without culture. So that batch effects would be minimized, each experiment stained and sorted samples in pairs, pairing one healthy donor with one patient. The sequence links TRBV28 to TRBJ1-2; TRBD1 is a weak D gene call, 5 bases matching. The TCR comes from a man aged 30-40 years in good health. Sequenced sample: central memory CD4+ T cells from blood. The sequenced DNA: TGTGCCAGCAGCCCGCCCGTGGGAGGGGACTATGGCTACACCTTC. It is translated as CASSPPVGGDYGYTF.